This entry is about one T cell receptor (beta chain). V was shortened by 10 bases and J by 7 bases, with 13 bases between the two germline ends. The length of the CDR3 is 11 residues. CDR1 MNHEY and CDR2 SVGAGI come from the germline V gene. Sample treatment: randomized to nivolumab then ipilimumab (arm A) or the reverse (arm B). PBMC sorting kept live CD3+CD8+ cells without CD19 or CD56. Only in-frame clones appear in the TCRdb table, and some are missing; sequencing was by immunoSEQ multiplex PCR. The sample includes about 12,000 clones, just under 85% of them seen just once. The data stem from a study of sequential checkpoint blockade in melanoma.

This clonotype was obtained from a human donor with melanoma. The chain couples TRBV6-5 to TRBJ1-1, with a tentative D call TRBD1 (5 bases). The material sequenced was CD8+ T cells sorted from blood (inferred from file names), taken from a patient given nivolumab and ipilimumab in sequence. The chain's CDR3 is CATGRGGEAFF. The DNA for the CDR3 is TGTGCCACAGGGAGGGGCGGTGAAGCTTTCTTT.